This record concerns one T cell receptor beta chain sequence. What it recognizes is unknown. With 2 bases clipped from V and 3 bases from J, the junction kept 6 bases outside the gene matches. CDR3 length: 16 amino acids. From germline, CDR1 is SGHDT and CDR2 YYEEEE. All the patients suffered relapse after autologous stem cell transplantation, and brentuximab vedotin exposure differed. Generated by immunoSEQ multiplex PCR, the TCRdb table keeps only in-frame clones and is missing some. This table holds 150,000 or so clones, about 78% found once. The source of the sample is a study of PD-1 blockade in classical Hodgkin lymphoma. Whole-study context: With a 2-week interval, patients received intravenous nivolumab at 3 mg/kg. Study-level results: Factors driving the repertoire differences, possibly disease activity or prior therapy, remain undefined. Patients with a complete response exhibited baseline diversity comparable to newly diagnosed patients. With CD4+ cells, TCR diversity rose significantly by C4D1, but not with CD8+ cells.

The V gene is TRBV5-6, the J gene TRBJ2-2; 8 bases line up with TRBD1. The specimen comprised peripheral blood mononuclear cells (PBMCs), sampled before the second cycle of nivolumab. The clonotype comes from a human donor with classical Hodgkin lymphoma. The CDR3 coding sequence is TGTGCCAGCAGCTTTCCCAGGGGGCCCTACACCGGGGAGCTGTTTTTT. As protein: CASSFPRGPYTGELFF. The complete variable domain, with remaining parts taken from reference TRBV5-6 and TRBJ2-2, reads DAGVTQSPTHLIKTRGQQVTLRCSPKSGHDTVSWYQQALGQGPQFIFQYYEEEERQRGNFPDRFSGHQFPNYSSELNVNALLLGDSALYLCASSFPRGPYTGELFFGEGSRLTVL.